The 24 T cell receptor beta chains listed next were all sequenced from one sample in a study of blood T cell repertoires in COVID-19. Data came from immunoSEQ multiplex PCR; TCRdb stores just in-frame clones and leaves some out. The sample has some 73,000 clones; more than 70% are singletons. Sequenced: peripheral blood. The receptors come from a woman older than 75 with active or convalescent COVID-19.

This clone was seen a single time. V and J are TRBV27 and TRBJ2-7; weak D call: TRBD2 (6 bases). This CDR3 comprises 15 residues. Germline-derived CDR1 and CDR2 are MNHEY and SMNVEV (reference sequence). With 8 bases removed from V and 1 base from J, the gap between germline ends came to 18 bases. The CDR3 region is CASVGFSGFSYEQYF. For the CDR3, the DNA is TGTGCCAGCGTGGGGTTTAGCGGATTTTCCTACGAGCAGTACTTC.

The J gene is TRBJ2-3, the V gene TRBV3-1 (or the pseudogene TRBV3-2); 7 bases fit TRBD2. With 5 bases clipped from V and 6 bases from J, the junction kept 2 bases outside the gene matches. The CDR3 totals 12 residues. Germline V gene data show CDR1 as LGHDT and CDR2 as YNNKEL (reference sequence). CDR3 in amino acids: CASSSRGDTQYF. The CDR3, as DNA: TGTGCCAGCAGCTCGCGGGGGGATACGCAGTATTTT.

The rearrangement links TRBV11-3 to TRBJ2-2, with a weak D call TRBD2 (5 bases). The germline CDR1 and CDR2 sequences are SGHNT and YENEEA. There are 14 residues in the CDR3. V lost 5 bases to trimming and J lost 4 bases, with 11 bases between them. The CDR3 DNA follows: TGTGCCAGCAGCCCTACTAGGCTCACCGGGGAGCTGTTTTTT. This gives the protein CASSPTRLTGELFF.

This rearrangement joins TRBV5-1 to TRBJ2-7; 7 bases fit TRBD1. CDR3 length: 14 residues. Germline V gene lookup returns CDR1 SGHRS and CDR2 YFSETQ. V shed 1 base, J shed 1 base, and the junction held 2 bases outside the gene matches. CDR3 amino acids: CASSLSGGSYEQYF. The DNA of the CDR3 is TGCGCCAGCAGCTTGTCAGGGGGTTCCTACGAGCAGTACTTC.

The J gene is TRBJ1-5, the V gene TRBV24-1; maybe TRBD1 (6 bases). The CDR3 totals 20 residues. Trimming took off 3 bases at V and 2 bases at J, with 25 bases between the two ends. Germline CDR1 is KGHDR and CDR2 is SFDVKD. CDR3 amino acids: CATSDEGGRVVFYGNQPQHF. The CDR3, as DNA: TGTGCCACCAGTGATGAGGGGGGGCGCGTGGTCTTTTATGGCAATCAGCCCCAGCATTTT.

CDR3 sequence reads: CASSLDLGDEKLFF. Here the CDR3 DNA reads TGTGCCAGCAGCTTAGATCTCGGGGATGAAAAACTGTTTTTT. This rearrangement joins TRBV7-9 to TRBJ1-4, with D uncertain. V was pared by 1 base and J by 6 bases, with 9 bases between. The CDR3 sequence is 14 residues long. The V gene's germline CDR1 is SEHNR and CDR2 FQNEAQ (reference sequence).

The chain combines TRBV28 with TRBJ1-2; D is ambiguous. Germline CDR1 and CDR2: MDHEN and SYDVKM. V dropped 3 bases and J dropped 2 bases, with 10 bases sitting between them. The CDR3 totals 14 residues. CDR3 sequence: CASSFGPGNYGYTF. CDR3 DNA sequence: TGTGCCAGCAGTTTTGGTCCGGGGAACTATGGCTACACCTTC.

The table lists this clone with a few counts. The gene calls are TRBV9 and TRBJ2-1, with 7 positions matching TRBD2. Germline CDR1 and CDR2: SGDLS and YYNGEE. The ends lost 2 bases at V and 8 bases at J; junction bases unmatched: 10. The CDR3 runs to 15 residues. The CDR3 DNA reads TGTGCCAGCAGCGTGGGCGGGGCGCGGGAGTATGAGCAGTTCTTC. Translated: CASSVGGAREYEQFF.

This clone was picked up a small number of times. The V gene is TRBV5-6, the J gene TRBJ2-7, with D maybe TRBD1 (6 bases). Trimming took off 6 bases at V and 1 base at J, with 17 bases between the two ends. Germline lookup yields CDR1 SGHDT and CDR2 YYEEEE. The CDR3 spans 15 residues. The CDR3 reads CASTTGAGVSYEQYF. CDR3 coding DNA: TGTGCCAGCACGACCGGTGCAGGGGTTTCCTACGAGCAGTACTTC. The entire variable domain, with the rest obtained from reference TRBV5-6 and TRBJ2-7, is as follows: DAGVTQSPTHLIKTRGQQVTLRCSPKSGHDTVSWYQQALGQGPQFIFQYYEEEERQRGNFPDRFSGHQFPNYSSELNVNALLLGDSALYLCASTTGAGVSYEQYFGPGTRLTVT.

The chain has TRBV10-2 and TRBJ2-3; D is ambiguous. CDR1 and CDR2 from the germline V gene are WSHSY and SAAADI. The CDR3 runs to 13 residues. Trimming took off 7 bases at V and 1 base at J, with 9 bases between the two ends. As DNA, the CDR3 is TGCGCCAGCACCGCTTCGGGCACAGATACGCAGTATTTT. Its protein is CASTASGTDTQYF.

This rearrangement joins TRBV7-6 to TRBJ1-1, with 7 bases matching TRBD1. Per the germline V gene, CDR1 is SGHVS and CDR2 is FNYEAQ. With V trimmed by 0 bases and J by 2 bases, 3 bases remained unmatched. This CDR3 is 15 amino acids long. CDR3: CASSLAGQINTEAFF. The CDR3 DNA reads TGTGCCAGCAGCTTAGCGGGACAGATAAACACTGAAGCTTTCTTT.

The CDR3 loop is CASSDRTGGNYGYTF. The DNA of the CDR3 is TGTGCCAGTAGTGACCGGACAGGGGGAAACTATGGCTACACCTTC. The chain employs TRBV19 and TRBJ1-2; 10 bases map to TRBD1. Trimming at V came to 5 bases and at J to 2 bases, leaving 5 bases not matched to a gene. The CDR3 is 15 amino acids. Germline V CDR1 and CDR2: LNHDA, SQIVND (reference sequence).

The chain has TRBV15 and TRBJ1-4; perhaps TRBD1 as D (6 bases). From germline, CDR1 is LNHNV and CDR2 YYDKDF (reference sequence). This CDR3 is built from 15 residues. V was shortened by 6 bases and J by 15 bases, with 26 bases between the two germline ends. CDR3 bases: TGTGCCACCAGTCCCGCTCGGGGGGCTGTGGAGGAGATGTTTTTT. Protein product: CATSPARGAVEEMFF.

CDR3 nucleotide sequence: TGCGCCAGCAGCTTGAATTTTTATCGGGGGGACGAGACCCAGTACTTC. It yields the protein CASSLNFYRGDETQYF. This chain links TRBV5-1 with TRBJ2-5, with 7 bases lining up with TRBD2. The germline V gene encodes CDR1 SGHRS and CDR2 YFSETQ. This CDR3 comprises 16 residues. Trimming cost V 1 base and J 5 bases; bases outside gene matches: 11. Variable domain in full (rest from reference TRBV5-1 and TRBJ2-5): KAGVTQTPRYLIKTRGQQVTLSCSPISGHRSVSWYQQTPGQGLQFLFEYFSETQRNKGNFPGRFSGRQFSNSRSEMNVSTLELGDSALYLCASSLNFYRGDETQYFGPGTRLLVL.

The DNA of the CDR3 is TGTGCCAGTAGTACGGACAGGGGCCAGCCCCAGCATTTT. This sequence encodes CASSTDRGQPQHF. V and J are TRBV19 and TRBJ1-5; 9 nucleotides align to TRBD1. CDR3 length: 13 amino acids. Germline CDR1 is LNHDA and CDR2 is SQIVND (reference sequence). After removal of 4 bases from V and 7 bases from J, the junction contained 2 bases not matched to a gene. Drawing the rest from reference TRBV19 and TRBJ1-5, the complete variable domain is DGGITQSPKYLFRKEGQNVTLSCEQNLNHDAMYWYRQDPGQGLRLIYYSQIVNDFQKGDIAEGYSVSREKKESFPLTVTSAQKNPTAFYLCASSTDRGQPQHFGDGTRLSIL.

This clone was picked up one time. This chain connects TRBV2 to TRBJ2-1; 12 bases fit TRBD2. Unmatched junction bases numbered 2, after V lost 2 bases and J lost 6 bases. The CDR3 is made up of 15 amino acids. Per germline, CDR1 SNHLY and CDR2 FYNNEI. CDR3 nucleotides: TGTGCCAGCAGTGAAATACTAGCGGGGGGCAATGAGCAGTTCTTC. Translation gives CASSEILAGGNEQFF.

A few counts support this clone. The chain uses TRBV9 and TRBJ1-2, with D tentatively TRBD1 (5 bases). Between the trimmed V and J ends, which lost 4 bases and 5 bases, there was a span of 9 bases. Germline-derived CDR1 and CDR2 are SGDLS and YYNGEE. The CDR3 runs to 12 residues. The CDR3 here is CASSWGGYGYTF. The CDR3 DNA reads as TGTGCCAGCAGCTGGGGGGGATATGGCTACACCTTC. Variable domain in full (rest from reference TRBV9 and TRBJ1-2): DSGVTQTPKHLITATGQRVTLRCSPRSGDLSVYWYQQSLDQGLQFLIQYYNGEERAKGNILERFSAQQFPDLHSELNLSSLELGDSALYFCASSWGGYGYTFGSGTRLTVV.

The J gene is TRBJ2-7, the V gene TRBV5-1; D is perhaps TRBD2 (5 bases). The CDR3 extends over 11 amino acids. Germline CDR1 is SGHRS and CDR2 is YFSETQ. The V and J ends lost 6 bases and 6 bases respectively, with 10 bases between them. CDR3 protein: CASKGVSEQYF. CDR3 coding DNA: TGCGCCAGCAAGGGAGTAAGCGAGCAGTACTTC. The variable domain in full, completed from reference TRBV5-1 and TRBJ2-7, reads KAGVTQTPRYLIKTRGQQVTLSCSPISGHRSVSWYQQTPGQGLQFLFEYFSETQRNKGNFPGRFSGRQFSNSRSEMNVSTLELGDSALYLCASKGVSEQYFGPGTRLTVT.

The V and J genes are TRBV15 and TRBJ1-2; possibly TRBD1 for D (6 bases). With 5 bases removed from V and 6 bases from J, the gap between germline ends came to 22 bases. Looked up from germline, CDR1 is LNHNV and CDR2 is YYDKDF (reference sequence). This CDR3 is built from 16 residues. CDR3 residues: CATSVGDWQGIHGYTF. The CDR3 bases are TGTGCCACCAGCGTGGGGGATTGGCAGGGGATACATGGCTACACCTTC.

The chain combines TRBV5-1 with TRBJ1-1, with a tentative D call TRBD1 (6 bases). The CDR3 length is 14 residues. Germline CDR1 is SGHRS and CDR2 is YFSETQ. Trimming removed 3 bases at V and 3 bases at J, with 12 bases between. The CDR3 sequence: CASSWSRQDTEAFF. The CDR3 nucleotides read TGCGCCAGCAGCTGGAGTCGACAGGACACTGAAGCTTTCTTT.

This chain connects TRBV5-1 to TRBJ2-3, with TRBD2 matching 7 bases. From germline, CDR1 is SGHRS and CDR2 YFSETQ. V was pared by 0 bases and J by 6 bases, with 1 base of the junction left unmatched. This CDR3 region has 13 residues. CDR3: CASSLDGGDTQYF. DNA of the CDR3: TGCGCCAGCAGCTTGGACGGGGGGGATACGCAGTATTTT. Variable domain in full (rest from reference TRBV5-1 and TRBJ2-3): KAGVTQTPRYLIKTRGQQVTLSCSPISGHRSVSWYQQTPGQGLQFLFEYFSETQRNKGNFPGRFSGRQFSNSRSEMNVSTLELGDSALYLCASSLDGGDTQYFGPGTRLTVL.

The chain is built from TRBV27 and TRBJ2-1; 13 nucleotides agree with TRBD2. V shed 5 bases and J 5 bases; nucleotides not matched to a gene: 6. Germline lookup yields CDR1 MNHEY and CDR2 SMNVEV (reference sequence). The CDR3 loop spans 16 amino acids. The CDR3 sequence: CASSTRLAGGDNEQFF. The CDR3 DNA follows: TGTGCCAGCAGTACAAGACTAGCGGGGGGAGACAATGAGCAGTTCTTC.

The genes are TRBV25-1 and TRBJ2-7; 7 bases are a match to TRBD1. J lost 9 bases, V lost 3 bases, and 8 bases had no gene match. The CDR3 has 13 amino acids. Germline CDR1 MGHDK, CDR2 SYGVNS. CDR3 protein: CASSDFETGRQYF. DNA for the CDR3: TGTGCCAGCAGTGATTTTGAGACAGGGAGGCAGTACTTC.

J is TRBJ2-2 and V is TRBV29-1; 8 bases map to TRBD1. The ends lost 4 bases at V and 2 bases at J; junction bases unmatched: 3. Germline V gene sequence: CDR1 SQVTM, CDR2 ANQGSEA. The CDR3 extends over 14 amino acids. CDR3 bases: TGCAGCGTTGTAGCAGGGGGCAACACCGGGGAGCTGTTTTTT. Translated, it gives CSVVAGGNTGELFF.